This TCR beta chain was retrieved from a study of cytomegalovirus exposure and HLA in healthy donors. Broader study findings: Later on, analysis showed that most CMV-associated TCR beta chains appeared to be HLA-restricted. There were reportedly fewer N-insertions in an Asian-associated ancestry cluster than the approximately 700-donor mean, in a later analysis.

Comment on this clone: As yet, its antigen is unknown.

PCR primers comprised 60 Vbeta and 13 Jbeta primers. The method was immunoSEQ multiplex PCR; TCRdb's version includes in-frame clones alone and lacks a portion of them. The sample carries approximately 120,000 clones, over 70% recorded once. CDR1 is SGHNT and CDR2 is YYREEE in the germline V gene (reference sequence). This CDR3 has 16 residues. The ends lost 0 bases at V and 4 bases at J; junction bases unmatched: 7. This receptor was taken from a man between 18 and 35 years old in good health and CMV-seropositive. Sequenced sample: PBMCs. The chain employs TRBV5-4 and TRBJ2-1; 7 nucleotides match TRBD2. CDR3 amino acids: CASSLGGGGPYNEQFF. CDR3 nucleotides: TGTGCCAGCAGCTTGGGGGGCGGGGGTCCGTACAATGAGCAGTTCTTC.